This TCR beta chain was profiled in a study of blood T cell repertoires in COVID-19 (dated by TCRdb to the early 2020s). A note on the overall study: Samples covering the acute and convalescent phases of COVID-19 were provided by collaborators in the United States, Italy and Spain. The prospective study material was composed of cDNA or gDNA derived from T cells, B-cell-depleted T cells, or PBMCs. Deeply sampled blood TCRbeta repertoires from subjects exposed to, actively infected with, or recovered from COVID-19 were included in the dataset. The repertoires were released in a freely available public database meant as a resource for research on the immune response to SARS-CoV-2. The samples were drawn from the first 160 participants of the ongoing ImmuneRACE study and from about 1,200 subjects provided by 6 global collaborators. The sample metadata nearly always contained a de-identified subject ID, COVID-19 status, age in years and sex. HLA class I and class II types, where available, came from metadata supplied by the sample provider rather than from assay-based typing.

Whole blood was collected in K2EDTA tubes by collaborating institutions according to the institutions' own protocols. For TCRbeta analysis, collaborators shipped samples in one of three forms: frozen whole blood, isolated PBMCs, or DNA extracted from either of those sample types. TCRbeta CDR3 regions were amplified from genomic DNA using the immunoSEQ Assay, a bias-controlled multiplex PCR. The authors processed their data as follows. The number of nucleated cells in each sample was estimated from the amplification of reference gene primers within the assay. Sequence reads were collapsed and filtered to measure the absolute abundance of every unique TCRbeta CDR3 rearrangement. For each sample, productive Simpson clonality was calculated as the square root of Simpson's diversity index across productive rearrangements. The source is immuneACCESS, and TCRdb retained only in-frame sequences with V and J called. Part of the clones is not carried over; for the studies checked, unresolved V genes explain less than half of this, and the remainder is unexplained. Clone size and the V and J calls come from that table; the DNA yielded D and trimming. The sample table holds approximately 70,000 clones, of which approximately 78% were seen once. Jointly, the top ten make up roughly a tenth of the sample.

A remark on this clone: No antigen is known for it. The sample holds no much larger clone one base away, and base qualities are not on file.

CDR3 length: 14 amino acids, cysteine to phenylalanine. The entry retains the CDR3 DNA only, 42 bases that are in frame from base 1. V is cut by 5 bases and J by 6 bases, and the space between the germline ends is 16 bases. The germline V gene supplies CDR1 SGHDT and CDR2 YYEEEE. Beyond this particular receptor, the publication reports: The amount of clinical and demographic metadata varied by source and participant and was provided uncurated.

This TCR came from a woman of 80 years or more with acute or convalescent COVID-19. Sequences were obtained from peripheral blood. Recombination connected TRBV5-6 to TRBJ2-3; a weak D assignment points to TRBD1 (6 bases agree). The DNA sequence is TGTGCCAGCAGGAAGAGGCAGGGGCTGGATACGCAGTATTTT. The encoded protein is CASRKRQGLDTQYF.